This T cell receptor beta chain originates from a study of immune evolution from preneoplasia to lung adenocarcinoma. Data came from immunoSEQ multiplex PCR; TCRdb stores just in-frame clones and leaves some out. The sample shows some 3,300 clones, about 80% of them seen only once. J gave up 5 bases and V 4 bases, and 6 bases lay outside the gene matches. The CDR3 is made up of 16 amino acids. The germline V gene encodes CDR1 MNHEY and CDR2 SVGAGI. Patient tissue came from resections in Japan or China, 2014–2017. Note on this clone: Antigen specificity is unknown.

Notes on the study in general: Normal lung had highest clonality; later lesions appeared denser, more diverse. Compared with EGFR-mutant or double wild-type lesions, KRAS-mutant nodules were more clonal.

This clonotype was obtained from a person aged 60-79 years with lung adenocarcinoma. The rearrangement links TRBV6-5 to TRBJ2-5; 14 bases fit TRBD2. The specimen sequenced was FFPE minimally invasive lung adenocarcinoma tissue. CDR3 coding DNA: TGTGCCAGCAGTTTCCGGACTAGCGGGAGGCCGGAGACCCAGTACTTC. Protein product: CASSFRTSGRPETQYF.